Each of the 17 T cell receptor beta chains below was sequenced from the same sample in a study of T cells in Graves' hyperthyroidism and ophthalmopathy. The source material, RNA transcripts, was used to amplify TCR beta CDR3 regions. First-round RT-PCR targeting the TCR CDR3 was performed with the HTBI primer set. TCRdb passed the multiplex PCR reads through MiXCR, listing each CDR3 protein once. The sample has 550,000 to 700,000 distinct CDR3 sequences, approximately 44% seen once; the top ten hold under 20%. Sequencing input: peripheral blood or thyroid tissue (not recorded which). The receptors come from an adult woman with Graves' disease, either hyperthyroidism or ophthalmopathy (not recorded which).

J is TRBJ2-2 and V is TRBV5-4, with 9 bases that match TRBD1. The V gene end was trimmed by 4 bases and the J gene end by 6 bases; junction bases not matched to a gene: 10. Germline V lookup: CDR1 SGHNT, CDR2 YYREEE (reference sequence). This CDR3 spans 16 amino acids. CDR3 bases: TGTGCCAGCAGCCCCCGACCGGGACAGGGCGCCGGGGAGCTGTTTTTT. This codes for CASSPRPGQGAGELFF.

This sequence joins TRBV11-2 and TRBJ2-5; a possible D gene is TRBD2 (6 bases). The CDR3 consists of 14 residues. The V end was cut by 5 bases, the J end by 3 bases, with 13 bases between. From germline, CDR1 is SGHAT and CDR2 FQNNGV. CDR3 loop: CASSRPGTEETQYF. DNA of the CDR3: TGTGCCAGCAGCCGACCGGGGACTGAAGAGACCCAGTACTTC.

The table lists this clonotype with many counts. CDR3 nucleotide sequence: TGCAGTGCCGGGGGCCAAGCGAACACCGGGGAGCTGTTTTTT. Translation: CSAGGQANTGELFF. The rearrangement links TRBV20-1 to TRBJ2-2, with D perhaps given as TRBD1 or TRBD2 (6 bases each). V lost 6 bases, J lost 0 bases, and 11 bases lay in between. Per germline, CDR1 DFQATT and CDR2 SNEGSKA (reference sequence). This CDR3 is 14 amino acids long.

The chain's CDR3 is CAISYDSTGGMAEAFF. CDR3 coding DNA: TGTGCCATCAGCTATGACTCGACGGGGGGTATGGCTGAAGCTTTCTTT. V and J are TRBV10-3 and TRBJ1-1; TRBD1 is a possible D gene (5 bases). The V end was cut by 6 bases, the J end by 6 bases, with 23 bases between. The CDR3 covers 16 residues. CDR1 and CDR2 from the germline V gene are ENHRY and SYGVKD.

In its sample, this clonotype was seen once. This chain connects TRBV7-3 to TRBJ2-2; a possible D gene is TRBD2 (5 bases). V lost 4 bases and J 5 bases, leaving 20 bases between the germline ends. The germline V gene encodes CDR1 SGHTA and CDR2 FQGTGA. The CDR3 length is 17 residues. CDR3 amino acids: CASSSLGLSGETGELFF. The CDR3 DNA reads TGTGCCAGCAGCTCGTTAGGACTGTCAGGAGAGACCGGGGAGCTGTTTTTT.

This clonotype was found many times. The chain combines TRBV7-9 with TRBJ2-7, with TRBD2 matching over 7 bases. The J segment lost 2 bases and the V segment lost 3 bases, leaving 1 base of the junction unmatched. Germline loops: CDR1 SEHNR, CDR2 FQNEAQ (reference sequence). The CDR3 runs to 13 residues. In DNA form, the CDR3 reads TGTGCCAGCAGCTTTGGACTAGCCTACGAGCAGTACTTC. Protein product: CASSFGLAYEQYF.

This chain uses TRBV10-3 with TRBJ2-7; 11 positions agree with TRBD2. CDR3 length: 17 residues. After removal of 0 bases from V and 0 bases from J, the junction contained 4 bases not matched to a gene. Germline V gene sequence: CDR1 ENHRY, CDR2 SYGVKD. CDR3 residues: CAISESTSGKSSYEQYF. CDR3 bases: TGTGCCATCAGTGAGTCGACTAGCGGGAAGAGCTCCTACGAGCAGTACTTC.

The chain combines TRBV28 with TRBJ1-5, with a possible D match to TRBD1 (6 bases). The CDR3 extends over 12 amino acids. Germline assignment: CDR1 MDHEN and CDR2 SYDVKM. V was trimmed by 8 bases and J by 9 bases, leaving 14 bases between them. CDR3 in DNA: TGTGCCAGCCTTCAGCCGACAGGGCCCCAGCATTTT. Its protein is CASLQPTGPQHF.

The chain recombines TRBV20-1 with TRBJ1-4, with D possibly matching TRBD1 (5 bases). CDR3 length: 14 residues. V was shortened by 6 bases and J by 7 bases, with 18 bases between the two germline ends. Germline-derived CDR1 and CDR2 are DFQATT and SNEGSKA (reference sequence). The CDR3 bases are TGCAGTGCCATAGACAGTCCCCGGTTTGAAAAACTGTTTTTT. Its translation: CSAIDSPRFEKLFF.

This chain joins TRBV10-2 and TRBJ2-7, with TRBD1 matching 7 bases. Germline V gives CDR1 WSHSY, CDR2 SAAADI. V trimming: 7 bases; J trimming: 1 base; junction bases outside the gene matches: 10. The CDR3 is 15 amino acids. CDR3 region: CASTAWDSRSYEQYF. The CDR3 region has the DNA TGCGCCAGCACCGCGTGGGACAGTCGATCCTACGAGCAGTACTTC.

V is TRBV7-9 and J is TRBJ1-1; a weak D match, TRBD1 (5 bases). Deletions cut 1 base from V and 3 bases from J, with 12 bases between. Germline CDR1 SEHNR, CDR2 FQNEAQ (reference sequence). This CDR3 has 15 amino acids. The CDR3 loop is CASSLVGTTHTEAFF. The CDR3 DNA sequence: TGTGCCAGCAGCTTAGTAGGGACGACACACACTGAAGCTTTCTTT.

This clonotype was recorded many times. V and J are TRBV20-1 and TRBJ2-5, with 9 bases identical to TRBD2. V shed 2 bases and J 9 bases; nucleotides not matched to a gene: 7. The length of the CDR3 is 13 residues. Germline CDR1 and CDR2: DFQATT and SNEGSKA (reference sequence). The CDR3 DNA follows: TGCAGTGCTAGAAAAGTGATAGCGGGAGCCCAGTACTTC. Its translation is CSARKVIAGAQYF.

This chain connects TRBV2 to TRBJ1-2; D remains unclear. This CDR3 spans 16 amino acids. CDR1 and CDR2 from the germline V gene are SNHLY and FYNNEI. V shed 4 bases and J shed 4 bases, with 19 bases lying between them. Here the CDR3 DNA reads TGTGCCAGCAGTGTCTGGGGAGTGGGGAACGTCTATGGCTACACCTTC. As protein: CASSVWGVGNVYGYTF. Based on the CDR3 plus reference TRBV2 and TRBJ1-2, the full variable domain is EPEVTQTPSHQVTQMGQEVILRCVPISNHLYFYWYRQILGQKVEFLVSFYNNEISEKSEIFDDQFSVERPDGSNFTLKIRSTKLEDSAMYFCASSVWGVGNVYGYTFGSGTRLTVV.

The chain carries TRBV19 and TRBJ1-4; D ambiguous. CDR1 LNHDA and CDR2 SQIVND come from the germline V gene (reference sequence). Between the trimmed V and J ends, which lost 10 bases and 0 bases, there was a span of 15 bases. The CDR3 spans 15 residues. CDR3 in DNA: TGTGCCACCCGCGAAGGATCGGCAACTAATGAAAAACTGTTTTTT. Translation gives CATREGSATNEKLFF.

This clonotype was counted a single time. The chain couples TRBV19 to TRBJ1-1; D remains unclear. Trimming cost V 1 base and J 6 bases, with 12 bases left between them. The CDR3 covers 14 residues. Germline V CDR1 and CDR2: LNHDA, SQIVND (reference sequence). CDR3 nucleotides: TGTGCCAGTAGTATAGGTTACGGGTCCGCTGAAGCTTTCTTT. Translating gives CASSIGYGSAEAFF.

Comment on this clonotype: One end of the junction fails to match germline, which may point to a read error. The chain couples TRBV10-2 to TRBJ1-1; 8 positions match TRBD1. Germline V gives CDR1 WSHSY, CDR2 SAAADI. The CDR3 sequence is 14 residues long. This chain's CDR3 is CASSARDRYTEAFF. In DNA, the CDR3 is TGTGCCAGCAGCGCGCGGGACAGGTACACTGAAGCTTTCTTT.

This clonotype was seen many times. J is TRBJ2-2 and V is TRBV12-3 or TRBV12-4; tentatively, D is TRBD1 (5 bases). The CDR3 loop spans 15 amino acids. Trimming took 6 bases from V and 0 from J, leaving 11 bases between them. CDR3 residues: CASSLDSTNTGELFF. In DNA form, the CDR3 reads TGTGCCAGCAGCCTCGACAGTACGAACACCGGGGAGCTGTTTTTT.